Below, one T cell receptor (beta chain) is given with its context. Germline V gene lookup returns CDR1 SGHRS and CDR2 YFSETQ. Trimming took 3 bases from V and 6 from J; bases not matched to a gene: 5. This CDR3 is 14 amino acids long. These data originate in a study of PD-L1 blockade in urothelial cancer. Whole-study context: Blood analysis was done at 3 weeks (second dose) and 6 weeks after treatment began.

Regarding time point: pretreatment peripheral blood. The repertoire was sequenced with immunoSEQ multiplex PCR; TCRdb's copy has only in-frame clones and lacks some. The sample has about 55,000 clones, about three quarters seen once. This receptor was identified in a man between 65 and 80 years old with urothelial cancer. The sequencing here drew on PBMCs, taken around atezolizumab (anti-PD-L1) treatment. The chain combines TRBV5-1 with TRBJ2-2, with 7 bases lining up with TRBD2. The CDR3 here is CASSSGLVAGELFF. The CDR3 nucleotides read TGCGCCAGCAGCTCAGGACTAGTTGCCGGGGAGCTGTTTTTT.